Listed here are 4 T cell receptor beta chains from one sample, sequenced in a study of T cell clonality in common variable immunodeficiency. Repertoires were generated with immunoSEQ multiplex PCR, while TCRdb's copy carries only in-frame clones and drops some. The data show roughly 29,000 clones, with none appearing a single time. The material sequenced was peripheral blood mononuclear cells. The source is a person between 18 and 75 years old in good health.

In this sample, this clone turned up many times. The read ends 3 residues shy of where the CDR3 ends; the end is completed using the germline J gene. The chain joins TRBV7-3 to TRBJ1-2, with 9 bases that match TRBD1. Trimming cost V 5 bases and J 7 bases; bases outside gene matches: 8. The CDR3 length is 14 residues. Germline V gene sequence: CDR1 SGHTA, CDR2 FQGTGA. The CDR3 bases that were read are TGTGCCAGCAGCGGAACAGGGGGCCTTGGTGGC. It translates to CASSGTGGLGG. The full CDR3 protein reads CASSGTGGLGGYTF.

This clone was counted ten times or more. The read gets to within 3 residues of the CDR3 end, and the germline J gene fills in the rest. J is TRBJ1-5 and V is TRBV19, with a weak D call TRBD1 (5 bases). The CDR3 spans 15 residues. The V end lost 6 bases, the J end lost 3 bases, and 15 bases lay between the germline ends. Germline loops: CDR1 LNHDA, CDR2 SQIVND (reference sequence). This CDR3 reads CASSREQTINQPQHF. Incomplete CDR3 DNA: TGTGCCAGTAGCAGGGAACAGACGATCAATCAGCCC.

Concerning this clone: The read gets to within 3 residues of the CDR3 end, and the germline J gene fills in the rest. The chain employs TRBV6-4 and TRBJ2-2; TRBD2 matches 8 bases. The CDR3 is 14 amino acids. The germline gives CDR1 MRHNA, CDR2 SNTAGT. The ends lost 6 bases at V and 4 bases at J; junction bases unmatched: 4. The CDR3 here is CASSTGGPTGELFF. Partial CDR3 DNA: TGTGCCAGCAGCACGGGGGGGCCCACCGGGGAG.

As regards this clone: The read halts 3 residues ahead of the CDR3 end, with the missing end drawn from the germline J gene. This sequence joins TRBV19 and TRBJ1-5, with D possibly matching TRBD1 (6 bases). The CDR3 runs 14 residues. With 0 bases removed from V and 7 bases from J, the gap between germline ends came to 10 bases. Germline assignment: CDR1 LNHDA and CDR2 SQIVND (reference sequence). CDR3 bases read: TGTGCCAGTAGTATAGATCAGGGGAGGCAGCCC. Encoded protein: CASSIDQGRQP. The entire CDR3 protein reads CASSIDQGRQPQHF.